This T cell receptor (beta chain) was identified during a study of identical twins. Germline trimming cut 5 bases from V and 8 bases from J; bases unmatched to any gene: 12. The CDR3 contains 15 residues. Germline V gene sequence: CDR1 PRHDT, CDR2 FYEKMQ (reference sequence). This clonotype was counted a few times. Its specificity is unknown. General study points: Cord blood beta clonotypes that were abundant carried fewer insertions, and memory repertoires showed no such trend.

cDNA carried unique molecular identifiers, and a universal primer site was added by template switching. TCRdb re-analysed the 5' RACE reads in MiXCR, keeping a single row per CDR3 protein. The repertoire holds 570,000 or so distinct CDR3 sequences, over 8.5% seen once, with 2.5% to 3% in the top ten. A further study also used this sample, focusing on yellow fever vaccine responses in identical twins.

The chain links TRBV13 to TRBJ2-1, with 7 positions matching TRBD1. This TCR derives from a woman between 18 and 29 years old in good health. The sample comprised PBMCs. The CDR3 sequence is CASSPRQGKADEQFF. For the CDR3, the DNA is TGTGCCAGCAGCCCCCGACAGGGAAAAGCCGATGAGCAGTTCTTC.